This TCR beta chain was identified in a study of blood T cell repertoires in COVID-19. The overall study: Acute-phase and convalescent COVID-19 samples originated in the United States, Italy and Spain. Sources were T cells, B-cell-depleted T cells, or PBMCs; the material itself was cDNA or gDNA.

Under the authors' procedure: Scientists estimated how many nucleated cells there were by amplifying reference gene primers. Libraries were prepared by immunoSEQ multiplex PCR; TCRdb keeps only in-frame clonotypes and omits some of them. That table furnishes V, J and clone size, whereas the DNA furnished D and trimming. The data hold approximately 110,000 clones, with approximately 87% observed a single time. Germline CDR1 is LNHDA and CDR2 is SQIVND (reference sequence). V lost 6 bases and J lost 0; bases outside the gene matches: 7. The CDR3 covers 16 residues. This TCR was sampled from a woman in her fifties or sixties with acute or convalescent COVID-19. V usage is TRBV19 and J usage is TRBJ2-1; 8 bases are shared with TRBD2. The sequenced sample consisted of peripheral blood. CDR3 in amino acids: CASRSDSGGSYNEQFF. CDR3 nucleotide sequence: TGTGCCAGTAGATCCGACAGCGGGGGCTCCTACAATGAGCAGTTCTTC. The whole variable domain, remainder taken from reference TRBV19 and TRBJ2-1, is DGGITQSPKYLFRKEGQNVTLSCEQNLNHDAMYWYRQDPGQGLRLIYYSQIVNDFQKGDIAEGYSVSREKKESFPLTVTSAQKNPTAFYLCASRSDSGGSYNEQFFGPGTRLTVL.